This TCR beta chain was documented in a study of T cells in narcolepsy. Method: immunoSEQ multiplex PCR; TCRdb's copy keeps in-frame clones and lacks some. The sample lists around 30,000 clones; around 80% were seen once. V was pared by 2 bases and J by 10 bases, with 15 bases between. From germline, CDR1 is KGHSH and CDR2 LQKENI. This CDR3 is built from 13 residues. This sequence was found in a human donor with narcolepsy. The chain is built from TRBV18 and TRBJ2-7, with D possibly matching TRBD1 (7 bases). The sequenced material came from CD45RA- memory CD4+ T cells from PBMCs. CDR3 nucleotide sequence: TGTGCCAGCTCACCAGAGAGACAGGGAGGACAGTACTTC. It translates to CASSPERQGGQYF.